These 5 T cell receptor beta chains originate from one sample sequenced in a study of a mutant IDH1 vaccine in newly diagnosed glioma. Their antigens are not known. The repertoire was sequenced with immunoSEQ multiplex PCR; TCRdb's copy has only in-frame clones and lacks some. The data contain 40,000 to 45,000 clones, 81% of them singletons. Time point specified: week 35, safety follow-up. Every vaccine dose comprised 300 ug of mutant IDH1 20-mer peptide plus topical imiquimod. The sample in question was PBMCs, obtained from a glioma patient whose treatment included an IDH1 peptide vaccine. These receptors originate from a woman aged 40 to 50 with glioma. Some clones in this sample may be carry-over from other donors' samples.

This chain uses TRBV7-2 with TRBJ2-7; D may be TRBD2 (6 bases). The CDR3 is 13 residues long. Per germline, CDR1 SGHTA and CDR2 FQGNSA. Trimming shortened V by 6 bases and J by 11 bases, and 20 bases separated the two germline ends. For the CDR3, the DNA is TGTGCCAGCAGATTTTCCGGGACTCAAAAGGAGTACTTC. Its protein is CASRFSGTQKEYF.

This clone was found a few times. The rearrangement links TRBV5-1 to TRBJ1-2; D may be TRBD1 (6 bases). Trimming pared 1 base from V and 6 bases from J, leaving 16 bases between. The V gene's germline CDR1 is SGHRS and CDR2 YFSETQ. The CDR3 is made up of 15 amino acids. The CDR3 sequence is CASSLMHRVTDGYTF. In DNA form, the CDR3 reads TGCGCCAGCAGCTTGATGCACAGGGTTACAGATGGCTACACCTTC.

The chain has TRBV28 and TRBJ2-7, with TRBD1 matching over 7 bases. V lost 4 bases and J lost 0; bases outside the gene matches: 6. The CDR3 totals 15 residues. Germline CDR1 and CDR2: MDHEN and SYDVKM. As DNA, the CDR3 is TGTGCCAGCAGTTACACAGGGGACCCCTCCTACGAGCAGTACTTC. Protein product: CASSYTGDPSYEQYF. Full variable domain (outside the CDR3, taken from reference TRBV28 and TRBJ2-7): DVKVTQSSRYLVKRTGEKVFLECVQDMDHENMFWYRQDPGLGLRLIYFSYDVKMKEKGDIPEGYSVSREKKERFSLILESASTNQTSMYLCASSYTGDPSYEQYFGPGTRLTVT.

This clone was observed a few times. The chain carries TRBV5-1 and TRBJ1-1; D unresolved. This CDR3 has 11 residues. Trimming stripped 8 bases from V and 4 bases from J, with 9 bases between. Germline CDR1 SGHRS, CDR2 YFSETQ. This CDR3 reads CASTDGTEAFF. CDR3 DNA: TGCGCCAGTACCGACGGCACTGAAGCTTTCTTT.

The V gene is TRBV10-2, the J gene TRBJ2-7, with D unresolved. V was shortened by 4 bases and J by 7 bases, with 14 bases between the two germline ends. Germline lookup yields CDR1 WSHSY and CDR2 SAAADI. This CDR3 comprises 13 residues. As DNA, the CDR3 is TGCGCCAGCAGTGGCCCTCCTACTCCAGAGCAGTACTTC. Translating it yields CASSGPPTPEQYF.